Listed below are T cell receptor beta chains from one sample, sequenced in a study of vaccination and CD4 T cells after COVID-19. No antigen has been assigned to these receptors. TCRdb processed the PCR reads anew with MiXCR; each CDR3 protein has one entry. The sample lists roughly 20,000 distinct CDR3 sequences, about 44% occurring once. The source material was CD4+ T cells from blood, cultured in vitro, sampled after SARS-CoV-2 vaccination. Source of these receptors: a human donor who had recovered from COVID-19. Both conserved end residues are part of each CDR3.

len	v_gene	CDR3aa
16	TRBV7-3	CASSPVRAGGYETQYF
13	TRBV6-1	CASRGTANYGYTF
16	TRBV7-2	CASSLSRGTAAVTQFF
13	TRBV7-2	CASRGQGTSPLHF
19	TRBV11-2	CASSSIRGTSDRLRGEQYF
15	TRBV20-1	CSATRGAGNQETQYF
17	TRBV6-2/TRBV6-3	CASSYSPLGKRPYEQYF
14	TRBV2	CASGERGAGETQYF
14	TRBV20-1	CSATLGSYNSPLHF
14	TRBV18	CASSPDLYDSPLHF
14	TRBV27	CASSPKTTPGELFF
14	TRBV28	CASSFSQANQPQHF
15	TRBV12-3/TRBV12-4	CASKRGSDNTDTQYF
14	TRBV6-1	CASRKSDGDYEQYF
15	TRBV20-1	CSASGAGGVITEAFF
14	TRBV20-1	CSASDSLAKNIQYF
15	TRBV20-1	CGAGVDRRISYEQYF
14	TRBV5-1	CASRLDGGRSPLHF
16	TRBV6-1	CASSPTPSGWQETQYF
14	TRBV6-4	CASSVGRGTDTQYF
13	TRBV19	CASEALTSGELFF
12	TRBV30	CAWRRDTDTQYF
13	TRBV5-4	CASSYRSDGGYTF
13	TRBV12-3/TRBV12-4	CASSGTDRGEAFF
12	TRBV10-2	CASRATGYEQYF
13	TRBV12-3/TRBV12-4	CASVTGVGNTIYF
12	TRBV28	CASKKGFAGYTF
11	TRBV27	CASGNTGELFF
15	TRBV20-1	CSASRDRGNNSPLHF
12	TRBV6-1	CASSDRGYGCTF
14	TRBV6-1	CASSEGDNLRGYTF
15	TRBV2	CASSDNRGSGYGYTF
15	TRBV15	CATSRDRRGQAEQYF
15	TRBV20-1	CSAPSRGATGYGYTF
12	TRBV27	CASRYLAGEQFF
16	TRBV20-1	CSARDGGLARVDTQYF
9	TRBV28	CASGVEQYF
11	TRBV6-2/TRBV6-3	CASSSGSGYTF
13	TRBV11-2	CASSLVRGGEQYF
17	TRBV7-2	CASRVALAGTSTDTQYF
15	TRBV5-1	CASSLVSSYNSPLHF
14	TRBV14	CASSQLQGNTEAFF
18	TRBV5-1	CASSLEIAGVRPQETQYF
14	TRBV7-3	CASSLQGMNTEAFF
14	TRBV27	CASSPGTAGNTIYF
15	TRBV20-1	CSARDGTVSSDTQYF
15	TRBV5-1	CASSLRTGETGELFF
15	TRBV5-1	CASSLGAGNSYEQYF
15	TRBV6-2/TRBV6-3	CASSPARDGSYEQYF
14	TRBV7-2	CASRDTSRMNEQFF
11	TRBV6-2/TRBV6-3	CASSQGNEQYF
15	TRBV5-1	CASSSGPNVEETQYF
14	TRBV20-1	CSAMVPESSYGYTF